The source of this T cell receptor beta chain is a study of blood T cell repertoires in COVID-19. Whole-study context: COVID-19 samples collected from the United States, Italy and Spain covered acute and convalescent phases. In each case, the material was cDNA or gDNA derived from T cells, B-cell-depleted T cells, or PBMCs.

Authors' data handling: How many nucleated cells were present was estimated from reference gene primer amplification. Produced via immunoSEQ multiplex PCR; TCRdb's table is partial and in-frame only. The DNA was the basis for D and trimming; V, J and clone size are from that table. The table lists approximately 20,000 clones, 75% to 90% of them singletons. This CDR3 comprises 16 residues. Germline CDR1 and CDR2: MDHEN and SYDVKM. With V trimmed by 3 bases and J by 2 bases, 3 bases remained unmatched. This TCR was sampled from a human donor in a cohort sampled during active COVID-19. The chain recombines TRBV28 with TRBJ2-3; 12 bases agree with TRBD2. Sequencing used peripheral blood. This chain's CDR3 is CASSFGLAGITDTQYF. DNA for the CDR3: TGTGCCAGCAGTTTTGGACTAGCGGGAATCACAGATACGCAGTATTTT.